This T cell receptor beta chain was sequenced for a study of lymphopenia after photon versus proton radiotherapy. General observations from the study: Only patients who died were analyzed for survival; proton advantage is unproven. Relative stability marked proton patients; photon patients lost diversity and naive cells. Post-nadir diversity loss with photons came from oligoclonal expansion, particularly CD8+ Temra cells. A bigger post-nadir fall in TCR diversity correlated inversely with survival time in deceased patients.

Profiled with immunoSEQ multiplex PCR; TCRdb holds only in-frame clones, not every one. The sample has over 35,000 clones; approximately 83% are singletons. In the case of this clone: The antigen remains unidentified.

The germline V gene encodes CDR1 LGHNA and CDR2 YSLEER. V was clipped by 0 bases and J by 11 bases, with 16 bases between them. The CDR3 is made up of 14 amino acids. The gene calls are TRBV4-3 and TRBJ1-1; D is uncertain. The TCR comes from a woman between 65 and 79 years old with pancreatic cancer. Sequences were derived from peripheral blood, sampled from a patient treated with proton-based radiotherapy. The CDR3 loop is CASSQDVNRGRAFF. The DNA of the CDR3 is TGCGCCAGCAGCCAAGACGTCAATCGAGGAAGGGCTTTCTTT.